The 21 T cell receptor beta chains in this list originate from one sample, sequenced in a study of blood T cells in healthy people across ages. Through a sample-barcoded 5' primer and a J-beta primer mix, a second PCR was run for roughly 7 to 12 cycles. TCRdb re-called the 5' RACE reads with MiXCR, one entry per CDR3 protein. Among hundreds of thousands of distinct CDR3 sequences listed, 58% were seen once. Source material: blood. Receptors originate from a young man in good health.

The chain joins TRBV29-1 to TRBJ2-5, with a weak D call TRBD1 (6 bases). The closer fit of TRBJ2-7 to the DNA end suggests the J call may be wrong. In germline, CDR1 is SQVTM, CDR2 ANQGSEA. This CDR3 is 13 amino acids long. The CDR3 sequence: CGAPGTLRNEQYF. The CDR3 bases are TGCGGCGCCCCCGGGACATTAAGAAACGAGCAGTACTTC.

This chain joins TRBV2 and TRBJ2-7; no definite D call. The closer fit of TRBJ2-5 to the DNA end suggests the J call may be wrong. The CDR3 totals 13 residues. Germline CDR1 reads SNHLY; CDR2 reads FYNNEI. DNA of the CDR3: TGTGCCACCTCAGTAACCATTCAAGAGACCCAGTACTTC. This codes for CATSVTIQETQYF.

The chain recombines TRBV6-5 with TRBJ1-1; TRBD1 might be the D (5 bases). The CDR3 contains 14 residues. Trimming shortened V by 7 bases and J by 3 bases, and 15 bases separated the two germline ends. Germline assignment: CDR1 MNHEY and CDR2 SVGAGI. CDR3 nucleotide sequence: TGTGCCAGCATAGGGCGGGGGGAGGACACTGAAGCTTTCTTT. It codes for CASIGRGEDTEAFF.

The rearrangement uses TRBV20-1 and TRBJ2-5; 9 positions match TRBD2. The J segment lost 5 bases and the V segment lost 3 bases, leaving 13 bases of the junction unmatched. CDR1 and CDR2 (germline): DFQATT, SNEGSKA (reference sequence). The CDR3 length is 16 residues. Written as DNA, the CDR3 is TGCAGTGCTAGTTCGGGAACTAGCGGGTTGTGGGAGACCCAGTACTTC. This translates into CSASSGTSGLWETQYF.

The rearrangement uses TRBV10-3 and TRBJ2-5; 12 nucleotides align to TRBD2. This CDR3 comprises 15 residues. CDR1 ENHRY and CDR2 SYGVKD come from the germline V gene. Trimming cost V 6 bases and J 11 bases; bases outside gene matches: 13. The CDR3 coding sequence is TGTGCCATCAGACTACTAGCGGGAGGTGCAGGTGAGCAGTACTTC. Its protein is CAIRLLAGGAGEQYF.

A single count supports this clonotype. The genes are TRBV28 and TRBJ2-3, with 14 bases identical to TRBD2. Per germline, CDR1 MDHEN and CDR2 SYDVKM. V dropped 6 bases and J dropped 1; count of bases not matched to a gene: 6. The length of the CDR3 is 17 residues. DNA for the CDR3: TGTGCCAGCAGGAGGACTAGCGGGAGGTTGGGCACAGATACGCAGTATTTT. Protein: CASRRTSGRLGTDTQYF.

This clonotype was seen more than once but under ten times. CDR3 sequence (DNA): TGTGCCAGCAGCCAGACAGGGGCAAACACTGAAGCTTTCTTT. This encodes CASSQTGANTEAFF. The rearrangement uses TRBV3-1 and TRBJ1-1, with 8 bases identical to TRBD1. This CDR3 spans 14 amino acids. The V and J ends lost 3 bases and 2 bases, in that order; junction bases with no gene match: 2. Germline lookup yields CDR1 LGHDT and CDR2 YNNKEL (reference sequence).

The chain uses TRBV6-2 or TRBV6-3 and TRBJ2-5; 8 bases are a match to TRBD2. The CDR3 extends over 13 amino acids. J lost 4 bases, V lost 5 bases, and 3 bases had no gene match. Germline values: CDR1 MNHEY, CDR2 SVGEGT. The CDR3 region is CASSGTRRETQYF. The CDR3 coding sequence is TGTGCCAGCAGTGGGACTAGGAGAGAGACCCAGTACTTC.

This chain links TRBV20-1 with TRBJ2-4; no definite D call. The J call may be in error: the DNA end matches TRBJ2-5 better. The CDR3 has 14 residues. Germline CDR1 is DFQATT and CDR2 is SNEGSKA (reference sequence). CDR3 sequence reads: CSASESAGTKTQYF. CDR3 bases: TGCAGTGCTAGTGAGTCGGCAGGCACCAAGACCCAGTACTTC.

The V call is TRBV27, the J call TRBJ1-2; D unresolved. The CDR3 loop spans 15 amino acids. CDR1 is MNHEY, CDR2 SMNVEV, per germline (reference sequence). V was shortened by 6 bases and J by 0 bases, with 14 bases between the two germline ends. The CDR3 bases are TGTGCCAGCAGAGGAGAGACCTATTCTAACTATGGCTACACCTTC. Its translation: CASRGETYSNYGYTF.

The chain recombines TRBV30 with TRBJ1-2; 7 bases are shared with TRBD1. The V gene end was trimmed by 7 bases and the J gene end by 8 bases; junction bases not matched to a gene: 4. The CDR3 has 10 amino acids. Germline loops: CDR1 GTSNPN, CDR2 SVGIG (reference sequence). CDR3 sequence (DNA): TGTGCCTCACAGGGGATAGGCTACACCTTC. The encoded protein is CASQGIGYTF.

This clonotype showed up just once. V and J are TRBV6-5 and TRBJ2-5; a weak D match, TRBD2 (5 bases). The V and J ends lost 0 bases and 11 bases respectively, with 16 bases between them. In germline, CDR1 is MNHEY, CDR2 SVGAGI. This CDR3 comprises 14 residues. CDR3: CASSYSGSLVEQYF. For the CDR3, the DNA is TGTGCCAGCAGTTACTCGGGGAGTTTGGTTGAGCAGTACTTC.

Comment on this clonotype: The junction and the germline gene differ at one end; a read error may be behind it. This chain links TRBV6-5 with TRBJ1-1; D may be TRBD1 (5 bases). The CDR3 is 14 residues long. Germline lookup yields CDR1 MNHEY and CDR2 SVGAGI. The DNA for the CDR3 is TGTACCAGCAGAATACAGGTCGATCACACTGAAGCTTTCTTT. Translating it yields CTSRIQVDHTEAFF.

The V gene is TRBV20-1, the J gene TRBJ1-1; TRBD1 is a possible D gene (5 bases). The CDR3 consists of 11 residues. Between the trimmed V and J ends, which lost 3 bases and 6 bases, there was a span of 8 bases. Looked up from germline, CDR1 is DFQATT and CDR2 is SNEGSKA (reference sequence). In DNA, the CDR3 is TGCAGTGCTAGCAGGGCCGCTGAAGCTTTCTTT. It translates to CSASRAAEAFF.

The chain recombines TRBV20-1 with TRBJ2-7; weak D call: TRBD2 (6 bases). V lost 3 bases to trimming and J lost 7 bases, with 25 bases between them. This CDR3 comprises 16 residues. The germline V gene has CDR1 DFQATT and CDR2 SNEGSKA (reference sequence). The CDR3: CSASGTSGRFLWEQYF. CDR3 coding DNA: TGCAGTGCTAGTGGTACTTCGGGGAGGTTTTTATGGGAGCAGTACTTC.

The chain has TRBV20-1 and TRBJ2-3; either TRBD1 or TRBD2 may fit D (5 bases each). V was shortened by 0 bases and J by 4 bases, with 14 bases between the two germline ends. The V gene's germline CDR1 is DFQATT and CDR2 SNEGSKA (reference sequence). The CDR3 runs 15 residues. CDR3 sequence (DNA): TGCAGTGCTAGAGAAGCTACGGGACCTTCAGATACGCAGTATTTT. Its translation: CSAREATGPSDTQYF.

The chain links TRBV29-1 to TRBJ1-1, with TRBD1 as a possible D gene (5 bases). This CDR3 region has 11 residues. From germline, CDR1 is SQVTM and CDR2 ANQGSEA. The ends were cut back, 4 bases at V and 8 bases at J, with 11 bases in the middle. In DNA, the CDR3 is TGCAGCGTTGGGTGGGGCAGCGAAGCTTTCTTT. It translates to CSVGWGSEAFF.

J is TRBJ2-3 and V is TRBV7-2; 8 bases match TRBD2. Unmatched junction bases numbered 8, after V lost 5 bases and J lost 1 base. CDR1 is SGHTA, CDR2 FQGNSA, per germline. The CDR3 runs to 16 residues. Written as DNA, the CDR3 is TGTGCCAGCAGCCTACGTAGCGGGATGGGCACAGATACGCAGTATTTT. Amino acids: CASSLRSGMGTDTQYF.

The chain couples TRBV6-2 or TRBV6-3 to TRBJ2-5, with a possible D match to TRBD2 (6 bases). Trimming took 0 bases from V and 3 from J, leaving 17 bases between them. Germline lookup yields CDR1 MNHEY and CDR2 SVGEGT. The CDR3 totals 17 residues. The CDR3 coding sequence is TGTGCCAGCAGTTACTCGTTGGGACTTAAAACCGAAGAGACCCAGTACTTC. It translates to CASSYSLGLKTEETQYF.

CDR3 loop: CSARTGKGTNEKLFF. The CDR3 bases are TGCAGTGCTAGGACAGGCAAGGGTACTAATGAAAAACTGTTTTTT. V gene TRBV20-1 combines with J gene TRBJ1-4, with a tentative D call TRBD1 (6 bases). This CDR3 has 15 residues. The germline CDR1 and CDR2 sequences are DFQATT and SNEGSKA (reference sequence). V was clipped by 3 bases and J by 2 bases, with 13 bases between them.

This sequence joins TRBV20-1 and TRBJ2-2; 9 bases align to TRBD2. The junction had 5 bases not matched to a gene; V was cut back by 6 bases and J by 3 bases. This CDR3 has 14 amino acids. The germline V gene has CDR1 DFQATT and CDR2 SNEGSKA (reference sequence). The CDR3 bases are TGCAGTGCAGTAGCGGGGGAGTACACCGGGGAGCTGTTTTTT. Protein: CSAVAGEYTGELFF.